A selection of T cell receptor beta chains follows, all from one sample in a study of molecular identifiers for immune sequencing clone quantification. TCRdb reanalysed the PCR reads using MiXCR and keeps one entry per CDR3 protein. The data show about 63,000 distinct CDR3 sequences, 19% seen once. Input material: naive CD8+ T cells from blood, with Jurkat cell RNA spiked in. All receptors derive from a human donor in good health. Some libraries in this study had Jurkat cell RNA spiked in. The CDR3 runs from the conserved cysteine through the conserved F or W. Fields, in order: clone size, V gene, CDR3 length, D gene, J gene, CDR3 protein, CDR3 DNA. A D gene is named only where the DNA matches it firmly. Size tells how often a clone was seen (once, few, many) or the class of an expanded clone, and some rows leave it out.

many	TRBV6-5	14	.	TRBJ2-5	CASSYSEGWETQYF	TGTGCCAGCAGTTACTCGGAGGGTTGGGAGACCCAGTACTTC
.	TRBV4-3	15	.	TRBJ2-1	CASSQSGSSYNEQFF	TGCGCCAGCAGCCAATCGGGGAGCTCCTACAATGAGCAGTTCTTC
many	TRBV5-6	14	.	TRBJ2-2	CASSLRYNTGELFF	TGTGCCAGCAGCCTTCGATATAACACCGGGGAGCTGTTTTTT
many	TRBV25-1	14	.	TRBJ2-3	CASSDPYSTDTQYF	TGTGCCAGCAGTGACCCCTATAGCACAGATACGCAGTATTTT
many	TRBV28	14	.	TRBJ1-5	CASSRILSNQPQHF	TGTGCCAGCAGCCGGATACTTAGCAATCAGCCCCAGCATTTT
.	TRBV11-1	14	.	TRBJ1-1	CASSFPGGTTEAFF	TGTGCCAGCAGCTTCCCGGGGGGTACCACTGAAGCTTTCTTT
many	TRBV27	17	.	TRBJ2-3	CASWRVGISHSTDTQYF	TGTGCCAGCTGGCGCGTGGGGATCAGCCATAGCACAGATACGCAGTATTTT
many	TRBV30	14	.	TRBJ1-2	CAWSLRGTYYGYTF	TGTGCCTGGAGTTTAAGGGGTACCTACTATGGCTACACCTTC
many	TRBV6-2/TRBV6-3	14	.	TRBJ1-1	CASSYYAPNTEAFF	TGTGCCAGCAGTTACTATGCACCGAACACTGAAGCTTTCTTT
many	TRBV6-5	13	.	TRBJ2-7	CASSYSEGVEQYF	TGTGCCAGCAGTTACTCTGAAGGGGTTGAGCAGTACTTC
many	TRBV4-1	15	TRBD2	TRBJ2-1	CASSLTSGDYNEQFF	TGCGCCAGCAGCCTGACTAGCGGGGACTACAATGAGCAGTTCTTC
many	TRBV28	15	.	TRBJ1-5	CASSFATDSNQPQHF	TGTGCCAGCAGTTTCGCGACAGATAGCAATCAGCCCCAGCATTTT
many	TRBV20-1	14	.	TRBJ2-5	CSARGDGGQETQYF	TGCAGTGCTAGAGGAGACGGGGGCCAGGAGACCCAGTACTTC
few	TRBV5-1	15	.	TRBJ1-2	CASSLYPGSAGGYTF	TGCGCCAGCAGCTTGTACCCGGGCTCTGCGGGCGGCTACACCTTC
many	TRBV14	20	TRBD2	TRBJ2-1	CASSQAKIGGLAGVSNEQFF	TGTGCCAGCAGCCAAGCGAAGATTGGCGGACTAGCGGGAGTGAGTAATGAGCAGTTCTTC
many	TRBV19	16	TRBD1	TRBJ1-5	CASSLTDRGMDQPQHF	TGTGCCAGTAGTCTGACTGACAGGGGAATGGATCAGCCCCAGCATTTT
many	TRBV29-1	14	TRBD1	TRBJ1-1	CSVQTGAMNTEAFF	TGCAGCGTCCAAACAGGGGCAATGAACACTGAAGCTTTCTTT
.	TRBV2	17	.	TRBJ1-3	CASSEAVGLGAGNTIYF	TGTGCCAGCAGTGAAGCTGTGGGGTTAGGGGCTGGAAACACCATATATTTT
many	TRBV19	14	TRBD1	TRBJ1-5	CASSLGSGGQPQHF	TGTGCCAGTAGTCTTGGGTCAGGGGGCCAGCCCCAGCATTTT
.	TRBV7-6	13	.	TRBJ2-1	CASSYNSGVEQFF	TGTGCCAGCAGTTACAACTCGGGAGTTGAGCAGTTCTTC
.	TRBV6-5	13	.	TRBJ1-2	CASSYEAGYGYTF	TGTGCCAGCAGTTACGAGGCGGGCTATGGCTACACCTTC
many	TRBV19	17	.	TRBJ1-5	CASIAVPKTGLRQPQHF	TGTGCCAGTATAGCAGTACCGAAGACGGGCTTACGTCAGCCCCAGCATTTT
many	TRBV4-3	15	.	TRBJ2-3	CASSPRVVNTDTQYF	TGCGCCAGCAGCCCCCGAGTGGTAAACACGGATACGCAGTATTTT
.	TRBV7-8	15	.	TRBJ2-7	CASRIGALSSYEQYF	TGTGCCAGCCGGATCGGAGCGCTAAGCTCCTACGAGCAGTACTTC
many	TRBV20-1	14	.	TRBJ1-2	CSARDLDGYYGYTF	TGCAGTGCTAGAGATTTGGACGGGTACTATGGCTACACCTTC
many	TRBV7-6	14	.	TRBJ1-1	CASSLHRASTEAFF	TGTGCCAGCAGCTTACACAGGGCCTCCACTGAAGCTTTCTTT
many	TRBV24-1	14	.	TRBJ2-5	CATSDPRQEETQYF	TGTGCCACCAGTGATCCCCGACAGGAAGAGACCCAGTACTTC
few	TRBV27	13	.	TRBJ2-1	CASSPGLLNEQFF	TGTGCCAGCAGCCCCGGGCTCCTCAATGAGCAGTTCTTC
many	TRBV27	13	.	TRBJ1-6	CASRGEGDSPLHF	TGTGCCAGCAGAGGGGAGGGGGATTCACCCCTCCACTTT
.	TRBV12-3/TRBV12-4	17	TRBD2	TRBJ2-3	CASRQGRAGVAPDTQDF	TGTGCCAGCAGGCAGGGACGAGCGGGAGTCGCCCCAGATACGCAGGATTTT
many	TRBV28	14	.	TRBJ1-1	CASSLRSPRTEAFF	TGTGCCAGCAGTTTACGAAGCCCCCGCACTGAAGCTTTCTTT
many	TRBV14	17	.	TRBJ1-5	CASSQDAQETWGGPQHF	TGTGCCAGCAGCCAAGATGCTCAGGAGACCTGGGGTGGGCCCCAGCATTTT
many	TRBV28	18	.	TRBJ1-1	CASSLWAGWAQGSTEAFF	TGTGCCAGCAGTTTATGGGCCGGTTGGGCTCAGGGGTCTACTGAAGCTTTCTTT
many	TRBV7-6	18	.	TRBJ2-2	CASSLVLAPLRNTGELFF	TGTGCCAGCAGCTTAGTCTTGGCCCCCCTACGAAACACCGGGGAGCTGTTTTTT
many	TRBV24-1	16	TRBD2	TRBJ2-3	CATSEKTSGRTDTQYF	TGTGCCACCAGTGAAAAGACTAGCGGGAGGACAGATACGCAGTATTTT
many	TRBV29-1	13	.	TRBJ1-1	CSACQQSNTEAFF	TGCAGCGCATGTCAACAGTCGAACACTGAAGCTTTCTTT
few	TRBV18	16	.	TRBJ2-1	CASSPSLGEGDNEQFF	TGTGCCAGCTCACCTTCCCTCGGGGAAGGGGACAATGAGCAGTTCTTC
.	TRBV11-2	16	TRBD1	TRBJ2-5	CASSLSFGTGEETQYF	TGTGCCAGCAGCTTATCCTTCGGGACAGGGGAAGAGACCCAGTACTTC
.	TRBV29-1	11	.	TRBJ2-7	CSGQGGYEQYF	TGCAGCGGACAAGGGGGCTACGAGCAGTACTTC
many	TRBV7-9	20	TRBD1	TRBJ2-2	CASSYQIATGLFSDTGELFF	TGTGCCAGCAGCTACCAAATTGCGACAGGGTTGTTTTCGGACACCGGGGAGCTGTTTTTT
.	TRBV20-1	13	.	TRBJ1-3	CSARGTLGNTLYF	TGCAGCGCTAGAGGGACCCTCGGAAACACCTTATATTTT
many	TRBV11-2	12	.	TRBJ2-2	CASRPLYGELFF	TGTGCCAGCAGGCCACTATACGGGGAGCTGTTTTTT
many	TRBV20-1	14	TRBD1	TRBJ2-7	CSARTGTGSYEQYF	TGCAGTGCTCGAACCGGGACAGGATCCTACGAGCAGTACTTC
many	TRBV6-1	14	.	TRBJ1-1	CASSEELTYTEAFF	TGTGCCAGCAGTGAAGAGTTGACGTACACTGAAGCTTTCTTT